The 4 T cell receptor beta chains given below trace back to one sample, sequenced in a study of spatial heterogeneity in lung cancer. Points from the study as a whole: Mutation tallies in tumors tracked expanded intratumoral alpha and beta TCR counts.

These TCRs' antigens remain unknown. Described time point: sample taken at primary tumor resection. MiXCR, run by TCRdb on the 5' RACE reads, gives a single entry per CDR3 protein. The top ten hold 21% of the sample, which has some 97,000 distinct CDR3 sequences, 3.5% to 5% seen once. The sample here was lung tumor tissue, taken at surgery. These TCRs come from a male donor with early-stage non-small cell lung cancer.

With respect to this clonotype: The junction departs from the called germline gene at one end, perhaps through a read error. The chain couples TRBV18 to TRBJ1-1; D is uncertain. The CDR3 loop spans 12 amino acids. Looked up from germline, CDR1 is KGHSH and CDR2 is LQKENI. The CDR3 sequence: CASSPRYTEAFF. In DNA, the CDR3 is TGTGCCAGCTCCCCACGATACACTGAAGCTTTCTTT.

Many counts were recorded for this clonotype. Here the CDR3 reads CASSSQGAEQFF. DNA of the CDR3: TGTGCCAGCAGTTCACAGGGCGCTGAGCAGTTCTTC. This rearrangement joins TRBV12-3 or TRBV12-4 to TRBJ2-1, with a possible D match to TRBD1 (6 bases). V was cut by 4 bases and J by 9 bases, with 10 bases left in between. The length of the CDR3 is 12 residues.

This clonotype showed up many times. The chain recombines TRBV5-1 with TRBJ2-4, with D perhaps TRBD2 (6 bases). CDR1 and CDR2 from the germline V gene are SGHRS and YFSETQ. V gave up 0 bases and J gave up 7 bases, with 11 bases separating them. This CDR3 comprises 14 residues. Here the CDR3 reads CASSLEAGYNIQYF. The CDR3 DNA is TGCGCCAGCAGCTTGGAGGCGGGGTACAACATTCAGTACTTC.

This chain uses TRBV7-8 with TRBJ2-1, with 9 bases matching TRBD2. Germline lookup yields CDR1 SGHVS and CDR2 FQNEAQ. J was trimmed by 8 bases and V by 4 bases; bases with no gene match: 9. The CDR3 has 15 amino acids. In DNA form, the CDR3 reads TGTGCCAGCAGCTCCGGGACTAGCTCTTGGGATGAGCAGTTCTTC. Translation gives CASSSGTSSWDEQFF.